A selection of T cell receptor beta chains follows, all from one sample in a study of blood T cell repertoires in COVID-19. TCRdb keeps only in-frame clones here, not all; method: immunoSEQ multiplex PCR. The table records under 350,000 clones, approximately 86% of them present only once. The sequenced sample consisted of peripheral blood. These receptors were collected from a man between 65 and 79 years old with acute or convalescent COVID-19. The CDR3 runs from the conserved cysteine through the conserved F or W. D genes are given only for firm matches. The size of a clone is reported for some rows only, either as once, few or many, or as a class for expanded clones.

TRBV7-8	TRBD2	18	NA	TRBJ2-7	TGTGCCAGCAGCTTAAGGGGCTATAGCGGGAGGGCCTCCTACGAGCAGTACTTC	CASSLRGYSGRASYEQYF
TRBV2	NA	11	NA	TRBJ2-1	TGTGCCAGCCTGAACACAGGGTCTGAGTTCTTC	CASLNTGSEFF
TRBV4-1	TRBD1	17	NA	TRBJ1-5	TGCGCCAGCAGCCCAACCCGGACAGGGAATAGCAATCAGCCCCAGCATTTT	CASSPTRTGNSNQPQHF
TRBV29-1	NA	15	NA	TRBJ2-3	TGCAGCGTGGCTGAACAGGGTGGGAGTGTGGATACGCAGTATTTT	CSVAEQGGSVDTQYF
TRBV5-6	NA	15	NA	TRBJ2-2	TGTGCCAGCAGCTCAGTGGGGGGGCTCACCGGGGAGCTGTTTTTT	CASSSVGGLTGELFF
TRBV27	NA	16	few	TRBJ2-5	TGTGCCAGCAGTTTAACCCGCAGGGATTGGATGGAGACCCAGTACTTC	CASSLTRRDWMETQYF
TRBV5-1	TRBD1	15	NA	TRBJ2-2	TGCGCCAGCAGCTACGACAGGGCGAGAACCGGGGAGCTGTTTTTT	CASSYDRARTGELFF
TRBV11-2	NA	12	NA	TRBJ2-5	TGTGCCAGCAGCTTAGACCGAGAGACCCAGTACTTC	CASSLDRETQYF
TRBV19	TRBD2	14	NA	TRBJ2-1	TGTGCCAGCGGACTAGTCGGGCCTTACAATGAGCAGTTCTTC	CASGLVGPYNEQFF
TRBV18	TRBD1	15	NA	TRBJ1-1	TGTGCCAGCTCACCAACCGGGACAGGGAACACTGAAGCTTTCTTT	CASSPTGTGNTEAFF
TRBV3-1/TRBV3-2	NA	14	NA	TRBJ2-3	TGTGCCAGCAGCCATGGGCTTATCACAGATACGCAGTATTTT	CASSHGLITDTQYF
TRBV11-3	NA	15	NA	TRBJ2-3	TGTGCCAGCAGCTTAAGTCAGGGGCGCACAGATACGCAGTATTTT	CASSLSQGRTDTQYF
TRBV7-9	TRBD2	16	NA	TRBJ2-1	TGTGCCAGCAGCAACACCGGACTAGCGGGCTACAATGAGCAGTTCTTC	CASSNTGLAGYNEQFF
TRBV5-1	TRBD2	16	once	TRBJ2-7	TGCGCCAGCAGCAGAGCCGGGACTAGCGGTACCTACGAGCAGTACTTC	CASSRAGTSGTYEQYF
TRBV13	TRBD2	16	NA	TRBJ2-1	TGTGCCAGCAGCTTCCAGGGAGGGGTAGCATACAATGAGCAGTTCTTC	CASSFQGGVAYNEQFF
TRBV2	NA	14	NA	TRBJ2-5	TGTGCCAGCAGGCGGACAGAGATCCGAGAGACCCAGTACTTC	CASRRTEIRETQYF
TRBV5-1	TRBD1	17	NA	TRBJ2-3	TGCGCCAGCAGCTTGGCGTCCGGGACAGGGGGGACAGATACGCAGTATTTT	CASSLASGTGGTDTQYF